Following are 14 T cell receptor beta chains from one sample sequenced in a study of T cells in Graves' hyperthyroidism and ophthalmopathy. TCR beta CDR3 region amplification was performed from RNA transcripts. HTBI primers drove first-round RT-PCR of the TCR CDR3. A single record per CDR3 protein comes from TCRdb applying MiXCR to the multiplex PCR reads. Counted here are about 520,000 distinct CDR3 sequences, roughly 25% occurring once; the ten biggest clones make up about 10%. Material: blood. These receptors all come from a woman under 40 with Graves' ophthalmopathy.

This chain links TRBV6-1 with TRBJ1-1; 9 nucleotides match TRBD1. The CDR3 runs to 13 residues. The germline V gene encodes CDR1 MNHNS and CDR2 SASEGT. V lost 9 bases and J lost 7; bases outside the gene matches: 9. In DNA form, the CDR3 reads TGTGCCAGTACTACAGGGGGCTTTGGTGAAGCTTTCTTT. It codes for CASTTGGFGEAFF.

This clonotype was counted many times. A much larger clone differs by one base, so this may be a read error. The chain joins TRBV6-2 or TRBV6-3 to TRBJ2-7; perhaps TRBD1 as D (5 bases). Germline CDR1 is MNHEY and CDR2 is SVGEGT. The ends were cut back, 5 bases at V and 0 bases at J, with 8 bases in the middle. This CDR3 is 13 amino acids long. The chain's CDR3 is CASSRQNSYEQYF. DNA of the CDR3: TGTGCCAGCAGTCGACAGAACTCCTACGAGCAGTACTTC.

The V and J genes are TRBV28 and TRBJ2-6, with D perhaps matching TRBD2 (6 bases). The CDR3 has 15 residues. Trimming shortened V by 5 bases and J by 2 bases, and 10 bases separated the two germline ends. Germline-derived CDR1 and CDR2 are MDHEN and SYDVKM. CDR3: CASSTSGAGANVLTF. The DNA of the CDR3 is TGTGCCAGCAGTACCTCGGGGGCTGGGGCCAACGTCCTGACTTTC.

This clonotype has ten or more counts. This chain's CDR3 is CASSYSSGDVDTEAFF. The CDR3 nucleotides read TGTGCCAGCAGTTACTCATCAGGGGACGTTGACACTGAAGCTTTCTTT. The chain employs TRBV6-5 and TRBJ1-1; the D gene is possibly TRBD1 (6 bases). The ends were cut back, 0 bases at V and 3 bases at J, with 14 bases in the middle. Germline V lookup: CDR1 MNHEY, CDR2 SVGAGI. The CDR3 is made up of 16 amino acids.

This clonotype has a handful of counts. The gene calls are TRBV5-1 and TRBJ1-2; the match to TRBD1 covers 7 bases. J gave up 8 bases and V 4 bases, and 17 bases lay outside the gene matches. Looked up from germline, CDR1 is SGHRS and CDR2 is YFSETQ. CDR3 length: 16 amino acids. DNA for the CDR3: TGCGCCAGCAGCCCCCGGGACAGTTACGCTCGTTGGGGCTACACCTTC. Residues: CASSPRDSYARWGYTF.

This clonotype was seen at least ten times. The CDR3 DNA reads TGTGCCAGCAGCTGGGACAGTGAAGAGACCCAGTACTTC. It yields the protein CASSWDSEETQYF. The chain links TRBV7-9 to TRBJ2-5, with 7 bases matching TRBD1. Trimming took 4 bases from V and 3 from J; bases not matched to a gene: 2. This CDR3 is 13 amino acids long. The germline V gene encodes CDR1 SEHNR and CDR2 FQNEAQ (reference sequence). Together with reference TRBV7-9 and TRBJ2-5, the CDR3 gives the full variable domain: DTGVSQNPRHKITKRGQNVTFRCDPISEHNRLYWYRQTLGQGPEFLTYFQNEAQLEKSRLLSDRFSAERPKGSFSTLEIQRTEQGDSAMYLCASSWDSEETQYFGPGTRLLVL.

This clonotype appeared a single time. The rearrangement links TRBV29-1 to TRBJ2-7; D gene ambiguous. The CDR3 is 13 residues long. V was cut by 6 bases and J by 2 bases, with 14 bases left in between. CDR1 is SQVTM, CDR2 ANQGSEA, per germline. The CDR3 protein is CSVSGSGAYEQYF. CDR3 DNA: TGCAGCGTCTCCGGGTCAGGAGCCTACGAGCAGTACTTC.

This clonotype occurred many times. The chain has TRBV29-1 and TRBJ2-7; 10 bases align to TRBD1. V shed 5 bases and J 5 bases; nucleotides not matched to a gene: 6. The germline V gene has CDR1 SQVTM and CDR2 ANQGSEA. CDR3 length: 13 amino acids. The CDR3 loop reads CSVQGQGTDEQYF. CDR3 DNA: TGCAGCGTTCAGGGACAGGGGACGGACGAGCAGTACTTC.

The genes are TRBV6-1 and TRBJ1-2; 8 bases fit TRBD1. Germline assignment: CDR1 MNHNS and CDR2 SASEGT. The CDR3 runs 14 residues. V lost 4 bases to trimming and J lost 3 bases; unmatched junction nucleotides: 4. CDR3 DNA sequence: TGTGCCAGCAGTGGCGGACAGGGATACTATGGCTACACCTTC. It codes for CASSGGQGYYGYTF.

This clonotype was counted at least ten times. The V call is TRBV6-4, the J call TRBJ2-2; D call uncertain. CDR3 length: 14 residues. CDR1 is MRHNA, CDR2 SNTAGT, per germline. Trimming took 0 bases from V and 2 from J, leaving 4 bases between them. CDR3 protein: CASSDSDNTGELFF. As DNA, the CDR3 is TGTGCCAGCAGTGACTCGGACAACACCGGGGAGCTGTTTTTT.

This clonotype was seen ten or more times. The chain is built from TRBV2 and TRBJ1-3; maybe TRBD1 (5 bases). The CDR3 runs to 17 residues. Trimming pared 4 bases from V and 0 bases from J, leaving 16 bases between. From germline, CDR1 is SNHLY and CDR2 FYNNEI. The CDR3 DNA reads TGTGCCAGCAGTGTCCTTTTGGGGCTACTCTCTGGAAACACCATATATTTT. Protein product: CASSVLLGLLSGNTIYF.

The chain carries TRBV27 and TRBJ1-5; TRBD1 might be the D (5 bases). Trimming took 4 bases from V and 2 from J, leaving 18 bases between them. The CDR3 loop spans 17 amino acids. CDR1 is MNHEY, CDR2 SMNVEV, per germline (reference sequence). CDR3 sequence reads: CASSSDSELAGNQPQHF. CDR3 DNA sequence: TGTGCCAGCAGTTCCGACAGTGAGCTAGCTGGCAATCAGCCCCAGCATTTT.

This sequence joins TRBV4-1 and TRBJ2-7, with D possibly matching TRBD2 (5 bases). Germline CDR1 and CDR2: MGHRA and YSYEKL. V was pared by 0 bases and J by 0 bases, with 9 bases between. The CDR3 contains 15 residues. CDR3 amino acids: CASSQEAGLSYEQYF. The CDR3 nucleotides are TGCGCCAGCAGCCAAGAGGCGGGCCTCTCCTACGAGCAGTACTTC.

The table lists this clonotype with many counts. The genes are TRBV10-2 and TRBJ1-6, with TRBD1 matching over 8 bases. Looked up from germline, CDR1 is WSHSY and CDR2 is SAAADI. The CDR3 runs 14 residues. V was pared by 6 bases and J by 12 bases, with 10 bases of the junction left unmatched. CDR3 amino acids: CASRTENRGEPLHF. For the CDR3, the DNA is TGCGCCAGCAGGACGGAAAACAGGGGGGAACCCCTCCACTTT.